This TCR beta chain came from a study of blood T cell repertoires in COVID-19. Overall study: The United States, Italy and Spain provided the acute and convalescent COVID-19 samples. T cells, B-cell-depleted T cells, or PBMCs provided the cDNA or gDNA that served as material.

In the source study's methods: It was from reference gene primer amplification that nucleated cell counts were estimated. Method: immunoSEQ multiplex PCR; TCRdb's copy keeps in-frame clones and lacks some. The V and J calls and clone size come from that table; D and trimming were worked out from the DNA. The table includes tens of thousands of clones, 75% to 80% detected once. Germline CDR1 reads LGHNA; CDR2 reads YSLEER. CDR3 length equals 15 residues. Trimming removed 6 bases from V and 5 bases from J, with 17 bases in between. This receptor was identified in an elderly woman with acute or convalescent COVID-19. The sample consisted of peripheral blood. J is TRBJ2-1 and V is TRBV4-3; possible D gene TRBD1, 5 bases. CDR3 bases: TGCGCCAGCAGTCTCTCTTGGGGCCGGGACAATGAGCAGTTCTTC. Translating gives CASSLSWGRDNEQFF.